The 21 T cell receptor beta chains below were found in one sample sequenced in a study of cytomegalovirus exposure and HLA in healthy donors. Use of 60 Vbeta and 13 Jbeta primers characterized the PCR. The assay was immunoSEQ multiplex PCR, and TCRdb's table has in-frame clones only and misses some. The sample carries some 120,000 clones, approximately 72% recorded once. The material sequenced was PBMCs. The receptors shown here come from a woman in her fifties or sixties in good health and CMV-seropositive.

This clone was observed once. The V and J genes are TRBV2 and TRBJ2-5; TRBD2 matches at 13 bases. After removal of 6 bases from V and 4 bases from J, the junction contained 5 bases not matched to a gene. Germline assignment: CDR1 SNHLY and CDR2 FYNNEI. There are 15 residues in the CDR3. The CDR3 DNA is TGTGCCAGCAGAGCTGGGACTAGCGGGATAGAGACCCAGTACTTC. Translated, it gives CASRAGTSGIETQYF. Full variable domain (outside the CDR3, taken from reference TRBV2 and TRBJ2-5): EPEVTQTPSHQVTQMGQEVILRCVPISNHLYFYWYRQILGQKVEFLVSFYNNEISEKSEIFDDQFSVERPDGSNFTLKIRSTKLEDSAMYFCASRAGTSGIETQYFGPGTRLLVL.

In this sample, this clone turned up a few times. The chain employs TRBV5-5 and TRBJ1-4; 7 nucleotides align to TRBD1. Trimming cost V 4 bases and J 7 bases; bases outside gene matches: 7. This CDR3 has 14 residues. CDR1 and CDR2 (germline): SGHKS, YYEKEE (reference sequence). Here the CDR3 reads CASSGGGRFEKLFF. Written as DNA, the CDR3 is TGTGCCAGCAGCGGAGGGGGCCGGTTTGAAAAACTGTTTTTT.

The chain carries TRBV7-3 and TRBJ2-5; D remains unclear. The CDR3 has 13 residues. Looked up from germline, CDR1 is SGHTA and CDR2 is FQGTGA. V was shortened by 5 bases and J by 1 base, with 8 bases between the two germline ends. The CDR3 coding sequence is TGTGCCAGCAGCCCCGGTTCCCAAGAGACCCAGTACTTC. Protein product: CASSPGSQETQYF.

CDR3 nucleotide sequence: TGTGCCAGCAGCTTAGGGTCCGGCCGGGGGGTACTCAGAGAGACCCAGTACTTC. This translates into CASSLGSGRGVLRETQYF. The V gene is TRBV7-9, the J gene TRBJ2-5, with 7 bases identical to TRBD2. Germline V gene sequence: CDR1 SEHNR, CDR2 FQNEAQ (reference sequence). The length of the CDR3 is 18 residues. The ends lost 1 base at V and 4 bases at J; junction bases unmatched: 15. Full variable domain (rest looked up from reference TRBV7-9 and TRBJ2-5): DTGVSQNPRHKITKRGQNVTFRCDPISEHNRLYWYRQTLGQGPEFLTYFQNEAQLEKSRLLSDRFSAERPKGSFSTLEIQRTEQGDSAMYLCASSLGSGRGVLRETQYFGPGTRLLVL.

This rearrangement joins TRBV7-3 to TRBJ1-2; no clear D gene. CDR1 and CDR2 (germline): SGHTA, FQGTGA. CDR3 length: 14 residues. The V end was cut by 3 bases, the J end by 4 bases, with 12 bases between. The CDR3 is CASSLEPGGYGYTF. CDR3 sequence (DNA): TGTGCCAGCAGCTTGGAGCCGGGAGGCTATGGCTACACCTTC. Filled out from reference TRBV7-3 and TRBJ1-2, the complete variable domain reads GAGVSQTPSNKVTEKGKYVELRCDPISGHTALYWYRQSLGQGPEFLIYFQGTGAADDSGLPNDRFFAVRPEGSVSTLKIQRTERGDSAVYLCASSLEPGGYGYTFGSGTRLTVV.

This sequence joins TRBV4-2 and TRBJ2-2; 8 nucleotides line up with TRBD2. Germline V CDR1 and CDR2: LGHNA, YNFKEQ. V lost 0 bases and J lost 1; bases outside the gene matches: 1. The CDR3 spans 16 residues. In nucleotides, the CDR3 is TGTGCCAGCAGCCAAGACCTAGCGGGGAACACCGGGGAGCTGTTTTTT. It yields the protein CASSQDLAGNTGELFF.

This clone was seen a handful of times. The rearrangement uses TRBV6-5 and TRBJ2-3, with TRBD2 identical over 8 bases. This CDR3 comprises 15 residues. From germline, CDR1 is MNHEY and CDR2 SVGAGI. With 8 bases clipped from V and 2 bases from J, the junction kept 9 bases outside the gene matches. CDR3 DNA sequence: TGTGCCAGCTATCGAGCGGGGGCCAACACAGATACGCAGTATTTT. It yields the protein CASYRAGANTDTQYF.

The chain is built from TRBV28 and TRBJ1-5, with D perhaps matching TRBD1 (5 bases). CDR3 length: 14 residues. CDR1 is MDHEN and CDR2 is SYDVKM in the germline V gene. The V end was cut by 7 bases, the J end by 6 bases, with 16 bases between. CDR3 loop: CASNLPQGSQPQHF. The CDR3 nucleotides are TGTGCCAGCAACCTACCTCAGGGTAGTCAGCCCCAGCATTTT. The full variable domain, with the rest looked up from reference TRBV28 and TRBJ1-5, is DVKVTQSSRYLVKRTGEKVFLECVQDMDHENMFWYRQDPGLGLRLIYFSYDVKMKEKGDIPEGYSVSREKKERFSLILESASTNQTSMYLCASNLPQGSQPQHFGDGTRLSIL.

The chain carries TRBV7-9 and TRBJ2-5; D gene uncertain. The germline V gene encodes CDR1 SEHNR and CDR2 FQNEAQ (reference sequence). The CDR3 totals 15 residues. V shed 2 bases and J shed 3 bases, with 13 bases lying between them. CDR3 nucleotide sequence: TGTGCCAGCAGCTTAATGTCAGATCCAAAAGAGACCCAGTACTTC. Amino acid sequence: CASSLMSDPKETQYF.

The gene calls are TRBV18 and TRBJ2-7; 7 bases fit TRBD2. CDR1 is KGHSH and CDR2 is LQKENI in the germline V gene. V shed 3 bases, J shed 2 bases, and the junction held 7 bases outside the gene matches. The CDR3 sequence is 15 residues long. The CDR3 region has the DNA TGTGCCAGCTCACCCTCGGCAGGGACTACCTACGAGCAGTACTTC. Its protein product is CASSPSAGTTYEQYF.

The CDR3: CASSLISVEETQYF. The CDR3 coding sequence is TGTGCCAGCAGCTTAATCAGCGTTGAAGAGACCCAGTACTTC. The J gene is TRBJ2-5, the V gene TRBV11-3; D is uncertain. The V gene lost 2 bases and the J gene lost 3 bases, with 10 bases spanning the gap. This CDR3 has 14 amino acids. Per the germline V gene, CDR1 is SGHNT and CDR2 is YENEEA.

The chain is built from TRBV7-9 and TRBJ1-6; no clear D gene. The germline gives CDR1 SEHNR, CDR2 FQNEAQ (reference sequence). The CDR3 contains 16 residues. V was shortened by 6 bases and J by 6 bases, with 18 bases between the two germline ends. This CDR3 is CASREGAGDPNSPLHF. The CDR3 DNA reads TGTGCCAGCAGGGAGGGAGCAGGCGACCCTAATTCACCCCTCCACTTT.

The J gene is TRBJ2-5, the V gene TRBV6-1, with 8 bases identical to TRBD2. The CDR3 is 18 residues long. From germline, CDR1 is MNHNS and CDR2 SASEGT. V dropped 4 bases and J dropped 1; count of bases not matched to a gene: 14. The CDR3 region is CASSVWGYGGGIQETQYF. CDR3 bases: TGTGCCAGCAGTGTCTGGGGGTATGGCGGGGGGATCCAAGAGACCCAGTACTTC.

The chain recombines TRBV2 with TRBJ1-5, with D maybe TRBD1 (6 bases). Trimming pared 2 bases from V and 2 bases from J, leaving 10 bases between. CDR3 length: 15 residues. In germline, CDR1 is SNHLY, CDR2 FYNNEI. In nucleotides, the CDR3 is TGTGCCAGCAGTGAACAGGGGCTGGGCAATCAGCCCCAGCATTTT. Protein sequence: CASSEQGLGNQPQHF. Looking up the rest from reference TRBV2 and TRBJ1-5 gives the full variable domain: EPEVTQTPSHQVTQMGQEVILRCVPISNHLYFYWYRQILGQKVEFLVSFYNNEISEKSEIFDDQFSVERPDGSNFTLKIRSTKLEDSAMYFCASSEQGLGNQPQHFGDGTRLSIL.

The rearrangement joins TRBV27 to TRBJ2-2; 11 positions agree with TRBD1. The CDR3 extends over 22 amino acids. Trimming removed 6 bases from V and 7 bases from J; junction bases left unmatched: 28. In germline, CDR1 is MNHEY, CDR2 SMNVEV (reference sequence). The CDR3 protein is CASRSRGPGQGDPRPLGGELFF. DNA for the CDR3: TGTGCCAGCAGGTCCCGGGGTCCGGGACAGGGGGATCCTCGTCCCCTTGGCGGGGAGCTGTTTTTT.

This chain joins TRBV2 and TRBJ1-5; 8 nucleotides match TRBD1. This CDR3 has 14 amino acids. The trim removed 2 bases at V and 4 bases at J, leaving 1 base unmatched. Germline CDR1 and CDR2: SNHLY and FYNNEI. CDR3 in DNA: TGTGCCAGCAGTGAAAGGACAGGGAATCAGCCCCAGCATTTT. Residues: CASSERTGNQPQHF.

The V gene is TRBV18, the J gene TRBJ2-3; 7 nucleotides align to TRBD2. V lost 0 bases to trimming and J lost 0 bases; unmatched junction nucleotides: 0. Germline V gene sequence: CDR1 KGHSH, CDR2 LQKENI. This CDR3 contains 15 residues. CDR3 sequence (DNA): TGTGCCAGCTCACCACCGGGACTAAGCACAGATACGCAGTATTTT. Its translation is CASSPPGLSTDTQYF.

This chain links TRBV7-2 with TRBJ2-1; 8 nucleotides line up with TRBD2. Germline trimming cut 5 bases from V and 5 bases from J; bases unmatched to any gene: 8. CDR3 length: 15 amino acids. In germline, CDR1 is SGHTA, CDR2 FQGNSA. The CDR3 DNA sequence: TGTGCCAGCAGCCAACCTAGCGGGCCTAACAATGAGCAGTTCTTC. Its translation is CASSQPSGPNNEQFF.

The V and J genes are TRBV10-3 and TRBJ2-1; 8 nucleotides align to TRBD2. Germline V gene sequence: CDR1 ENHRY, CDR2 SYGVKD. The CDR3 contains 14 residues. J lost 0 bases, V lost 8 bases, and 3 bases had no gene match. The DNA of the CDR3 is TGTGCCATCCGGGGGGGGAGCTCCTACAATGAGCAGTTCTTC. Translating it yields CAIRGGSSYNEQFF.

This chain connects TRBV7-8 to TRBJ2-7; the D is unclear. V was pared by 6 bases and J by 3 bases, with 9 bases between. CDR3 length: 12 amino acids. CDR1 is SGHVS, CDR2 FQNEAQ, per germline. CDR3 in DNA: TGTGCCAGCAGTAACAGTTTCTACGAGCAGTACTTC. Protein product: CASSNSFYEQYF.

This clone occurred a few times. The V call is TRBV30, the J call TRBJ2-1; 7 bases map to TRBD2. Losses at the gene ends were 0 bases for V and 6 bases for J; bases not matched to a gene: 8. The germline V gene encodes CDR1 GTSNPN and CDR2 SVGIG (reference sequence). CDR3 size: 15 residues. The DNA for the CDR3 is TGTGCCTGGAGTGTACGAGCGGGGTGGGGCAATGAGCAGTTCTTC. This encodes CAWSVRAGWGNEQFF.